This entry lists 27 T cell receptor beta chains sequenced from one sample in a study of blood T cell repertoires in COVID-19. Measured with immunoSEQ multiplex PCR; TCRdb has only the in-frame clones, and not every one. The repertoire has roughly 150,000 clones, around nine tenths of them found once; the top ten carry 2% to 3%. The sample comprised peripheral blood. These receptors originate from a woman in her 70s with acute or convalescent COVID-19.

V usage is TRBV5-1 and J usage is TRBJ1-2, with D unclear. The CDR3 extends over 17 amino acids. CDR1 is SGHRS, CDR2 YFSETQ, per germline. V gave up 9 bases and J gave up 3 bases, with 27 bases separating them. The CDR3 loop is CATSIRPPGSGDYGYTF. In DNA form, the CDR3 reads TGCGCCACCTCCATCCGCCCGCCGGGGTCTGGGGACTATGGCTACACCTTC.

V gene TRBV7-9 combines with J gene TRBJ1-2, with TRBD1 identical over 7 bases. The germline V gene encodes CDR1 SEHNR and CDR2 FQNEAQ (reference sequence). This CDR3 is 12 amino acids long. J was trimmed by 5 bases and V by 11 bases; bases with no gene match: 8. DNA of the CDR3: TGTGCCTGTTGGCAGGGGGAATATGGCTACACCTTC. This sequence encodes CACWQGEYGYTF.

The CDR3 coding sequence is TGCGCCAGCAGCTCGGGACAGGGTTCCTACGAGCAGTACTTC. Translated, it gives CASSSGQGSYEQYF. This chain uses TRBV5-1 with TRBJ2-7, with TRBD1 matching 9 bases. The junction had 2 bases not matched to a gene; V was cut back by 3 bases and J by 1 base. The germline V gene has CDR1 SGHRS and CDR2 YFSETQ. The CDR3 sequence is 14 residues long.

This chain uses TRBV7-2 with TRBJ2-2; perhaps TRBD2 as D (5 bases). The CDR3 consists of 14 residues. V was clipped by 3 bases and J by 4 bases, with 9 bases between them. The germline gives CDR1 SGHTA, CDR2 FQGNSA. DNA for the CDR3: TGTGCCAGCAGCTTCGGGGTTACCACCGGGGAGCTGTTTTTT. Translated, it gives CASSFGVTTGELFF.

The chain employs TRBV7-8 and TRBJ1-2; 9 nucleotides line up with TRBD1. Germline-derived CDR1 and CDR2 are SGHVS and FQNEAQ. The CDR3 runs 14 residues. After removal of 1 base from V and 7 bases from J, the junction contained 4 bases not matched to a gene. CDR3 nucleotides: TGTGCCAGCAGCTTAGAGGGACAGGGTGCTGGCTACACCTTC. Translated: CASSLEGQGAGYTF.

The gene calls are TRBV5-1 and TRBJ1-1; unclear D gene. V was shortened by 6 bases and J by 2 bases, with 11 bases between the two germline ends. CDR3 length: 13 amino acids. Germline CDR1 is SGHRS and CDR2 is YFSETQ. The CDR3 nucleotides are TGCGCCAGCACCCCGAGAGGCAACACTGAAGCTTTCTTT. Translation: CASTPRGNTEAFF.

The V and J genes are TRBV19 and TRBJ1-6, with D unclear. Germline V gene sequence: CDR1 LNHDA, CDR2 SQIVND (reference sequence). The V and J ends lost 0 bases and 8 bases respectively, with 11 bases between them. The CDR3 length is 15 residues. This CDR3 reads CASSIDWRDYSPLHF. CDR3 bases: TGTGCCAGTAGTATAGATTGGCGGGATTATTCACCCCTCCACTTT.

This clone appeared a few times. This sequence joins TRBV10-3 and TRBJ2-1; D is ambiguous. With 6 bases removed from V and 2 bases from J, the gap between germline ends came to 8 bases. The CDR3 runs to 13 residues. Looked up from germline, CDR1 is ENHRY and CDR2 is SYGVKD. Written as DNA, the CDR3 is TGTGCCATCAGCCCTCACACCTACAATGAGCAGTTCTTC. Translated, it gives CAISPHTYNEQFF.

This clone came up once. V is TRBV7-2 and J is TRBJ1-2; 7 bases agree with TRBD1. Germline lookup yields CDR1 SGHTA and CDR2 FQGNSA. With V trimmed by 2 bases and J by 5 bases, 11 bases remained unmatched. The CDR3 is 16 residues long. CDR3: CASSLNSGSRGYGYTF. The CDR3 nucleotides are TGTGCCAGCAGCTTAAATTCAGGGAGCAGGGGGTATGGCTACACCTTC.

The rearrangement uses TRBV4-3 and TRBJ2-3, with 12 bases identical to TRBD1. The CDR3 covers 18 residues. V was clipped by 1 base and J by 5 bases; unmatched bases: 10. Germline CDR1 LGHNA, CDR2 YSLEER. In DNA, the CDR3 is TGCGCCAGCAGCCAAGTAGCCGGGACAGGGGGCTTGCGAGATACGCAGTATTTT. Amino acids: CASSQVAGTGGLRDTQYF.

The chain combines TRBV18 with TRBJ2-1, with TRBD2 identical over 12 bases. J gave up 3 bases and V 4 bases, and 16 bases lay outside the gene matches. The CDR3 covers 20 residues. The V gene's germline CDR1 is KGHSH and CDR2 LQKENI. The CDR3 nucleotides read TGTGCCAGCTCACGGATAGGAGAACTAGCGGGGGGCGTAAACTACAATGAGCAGTTCTTC. As protein: CASSRIGELAGGVNYNEQFF.

The rearrangement uses TRBV7-2 and TRBJ2-1, with 12 bases matching TRBD2. This CDR3 has 17 amino acids. CDR1 and CDR2 (germline): SGHTA, FQGNSA. After removal of 0 bases from V and 9 bases from J, the junction contained 9 bases not matched to a gene. CDR3 amino acids: CASSLAGPSGGATEQFF. Here the CDR3 DNA reads TGTGCCAGCAGCTTAGCGGGCCCTAGCGGGGGGGCCACTGAGCAGTTCTTC.

The chain couples TRBV7-9 to TRBJ1-3, with TRBD1 matching 10 bases. CDR1 and CDR2 (germline): SEHNR, FQNEAQ (reference sequence). The CDR3 totals 14 residues. The V and J ends lost 7 bases and 2 bases, in that order; junction bases with no gene match: 2. Here the CDR3 DNA reads TGTGCCAGCAACGACAGGGGGCCTGGAAACACCATATATTTT. Protein sequence: CASNDRGPGNTIYF.

This clone came up a few times. V is TRBV7-2 and J is TRBJ2-4; a possible D gene is TRBD1 (5 bases). Germline V lookup: CDR1 SGHTA, CDR2 FQGNSA. V was clipped by 5 bases and J by 3 bases, with 14 bases between them. The length of the CDR3 is 15 residues. The CDR3 DNA reads TGTGCCAGCAGCCCCCAATTCGACAGCAAAAACATTCAGTACTTC. As protein: CASSPQFDSKNIQYF.

The V gene is TRBV5-1, the J gene TRBJ1-2; possible D gene TRBD1, 5 bases. V was pared by 0 bases and J by 4 bases, with 7 bases between. This CDR3 comprises 13 residues. CDR1 and CDR2 from the germline V gene are SGHRS and YFSETQ. Here the CDR3 DNA reads TGCGCCAGCAGCTTGGACGGGGGCTATGGCTACACCTTC. It is translated as CASSLDGGYGYTF. Full variable domain (rest looked up from reference TRBV5-1 and TRBJ1-2): KAGVTQTPRYLIKTRGQQVTLSCSPISGHRSVSWYQQTPGQGLQFLFEYFSETQRNKGNFPGRFSGRQFSNSRSEMNVSTLELGDSALYLCASSLDGGYGYTFGSGTRLTVV.

For the CDR3, the DNA is TGTGCCAGCAGCTTAGCGCGATCTAAGAACACTGAAGCTTTCTTT. This codes for CASSLARSKNTEAFF. The chain couples TRBV7-9 to TRBJ1-1; D gene ambiguous. The CDR3 has 15 amino acids. Germline V gives CDR1 SEHNR, CDR2 FQNEAQ (reference sequence). Trimming took 0 bases from V and 1 from J, leaving 9 bases between them.

J is TRBJ1-3 and V is TRBV19; 9 bases align to TRBD1. The V segment lost 9 bases and the J segment 10 bases; nucleotides outside the gene matches: 10. The CDR3 length is 13 residues. Per germline, CDR1 LNHDA and CDR2 SQIVND (reference sequence). The CDR3 DNA reads TGTGCCAGCCGTTCCGGGACAGGGTCGACCATATATTTT. Protein: CASRSGTGSTIYF.

This chain's CDR3 is CASSFGLAGGWEQFF. The CDR3, as DNA: TGTGCCAGCAGCTTTGGACTAGCGGGGGGTTGGGAGCAGTTCTTC. The gene calls are TRBV7-2 and TRBJ2-1; 14 bases align to TRBD2. This CDR3 has 15 amino acids. Germline CDR1 reads SGHTA; CDR2 reads FQGNSA. With V trimmed by 3 bases and J by 10 bases, 5 bases remained unmatched.

The CDR3 region has the DNA TGTGCCAGCAGCCTGGGACTAGCTGAAACGCAGTATTTT. Protein sequence: CASSLGLAETQYF. The genes are TRBV7-3 and TRBJ2-3, with 9 positions matching TRBD2. CDR3 length equals 13 residues. Germline V gene sequence: CDR1 SGHTA, CDR2 FQGTGA. V was clipped by 5 bases and J by 9 bases; unmatched bases: 6.

The rearrangement joins TRBV30 to TRBJ2-3; maybe TRBD1 (6 bases). The CDR3 length is 15 residues. With 3 bases removed from V and 5 bases from J, the gap between germline ends came to 18 bases. Germline CDR1 reads GTSNPN; CDR2 reads SVGIG (reference sequence). The CDR3 spells CAWSQRGTSGDTQYF. In nucleotides, the CDR3 is TGTGCCTGGAGCCAAAGGGGGACGTCGGGAGATACGCAGTATTTT. Full variable domain (rest looked up from reference TRBV30 and TRBJ2-3): SQTIHQWPATLVQPVGSPLSLECTVEGTSNPNLYWYRQAAGRGLQLLFYSVGIGQISSEVPQNLSASRPQDRQFILSSKKLLLSDSGFYLCAWSQRGTSGDTQYFGPGTRLTVL.

V usage is TRBV11-1 and J usage is TRBJ1-1; D unclear. CDR3 length: 12 residues. Germline V gives CDR1 SGHAT, CDR2 FQDESV (reference sequence). V gave up 5 bases and J gave up 7 bases, with 11 bases separating them. For the CDR3, the DNA is TGTGCCAGCAGCCCCCTAGGCCTTGAAGCTTTCTTT. This encodes CASSPLGLEAFF.

The chain has TRBV2 and TRBJ2-7; 7 bases agree with TRBD2. V lost 2 bases to trimming and J lost 2 bases; unmatched junction nucleotides: 6. The CDR3 totals 15 residues. CDR1 SNHLY and CDR2 FYNNEI come from the germline V gene. CDR3 region: CASSEMGGVTYEQYF. The CDR3 DNA reads TGTGCCAGCAGTGAAATGGGGGGGGTAACCTACGAGCAGTACTTC.

This chain connects TRBV27 to TRBJ1-1, with D possibly being TRBD1 (5 bases). The germline gives CDR1 MNHEY, CDR2 SMNVEV (reference sequence). V was cut by 2 bases and J by 6 bases, with 13 bases left in between. CDR3 length: 14 amino acids. The CDR3 sequence is CASSLARGSPEAFF. The CDR3 nucleotides read TGTGCCAGCAGTTTAGCTCGGGGGTCGCCTGAAGCTTTCTTT.

The V and J genes are TRBV29-1 and TRBJ2-7, with TRBD2 matching over 8 bases. This CDR3 comprises 14 residues. The ends lost 7 bases at V and 0 bases at J; junction bases unmatched: 8. The germline V gene encodes CDR1 SQVTM and CDR2 ANQGSEA. As DNA, the CDR3 is TGCAGCGCCTCGGGAGGGCAAAACTCCTACGAGCAGTACTTC. It specifies CSASGGQNSYEQYF.

In nucleotides, the CDR3 is TGTGCCAGCAGTGAAATTTGGCAGGGGGCGATTGGAAACACCATATATTTT. Its translation: CASSEIWQGAIGNTIYF. This chain links TRBV6-1 with TRBJ1-3; TRBD1 matches at 8 bases. Germline trimming cut 2 bases from V and 3 bases from J; bases unmatched to any gene: 9. The germline gives CDR1 MNHNS, CDR2 SASEGT. The length of the CDR3 is 17 residues.

Of note for this clone: Its ends do not fully match the called genes, so a read error is possible. This chain uses TRBV18 with TRBJ1-3; TRBD1 matches 11 bases. CDR1 and CDR2 from the germline V gene are KGHSH and LQKENI. The CDR3 runs 19 residues. The CDR3 DNA sequence: TGTGCCAGATCACTCGGACAGGGGGCGCCTCAGGACTCTGGAAACACCATATATTTT. Its translation: CARSLGQGAPQDSGNTIYF. Supplemented by reference TRBV18 and TRBJ1-3, the full variable domain reads NAGVMQNPRHLVRRRGQEARLRCSPMKGHSHVYWYRQLPEEGLKFMVYLQKENIIDESGMPKERFSAEFPKEGPSILRIQQVVRGDSAAYFCARSLGQGAPQDSGNTIYFGEGSWLTVV.

This rearrangement joins TRBV14 to TRBJ1-2; possible D gene TRBD1, 5 bases. Germline CDR1 is SGHDN and CDR2 is FVKESK. The CDR3 length is 13 residues. Trimming pared 4 bases from V and 8 bases from J, leaving 14 bases between. Here the CDR3 reads CASSRGLTRGYTF. The CDR3 DNA is TGTGCCAGCAGCCGGGGACTGACTCGAGGCTACACCTTC. Looking up the rest from reference TRBV14 and TRBJ1-2 gives the full variable domain: EAGVTQFPSHSVIEKGQTVTLRCDPISGHDNLYWYRRVMGKEIKFLLHFVKESKQDESGMPNNRFLAERTGGTYSTLKVQPAELEDSGVYFCASSRGLTRGYTFGSGTRLTVV.